This TCR beta chain was recovered during a study of T cells in Graves' hyperthyroidism and ophthalmopathy. Diagnosis relied on clinical symptoms, serum thyroxine and TRAb, thyroid ultrasound and orbital computed tomography. It was around 11 ml of fresh peripheral blood that supplied the PBMCs. From RNA transcripts, TCR beta CDR3 regions were amplified. In the first-round RT-PCR of the TCR CDR3, the HTBI primer set was used. TCRdb re-analysed the multiplex PCR reads in MiXCR, keeping a single row per CDR3 protein. Here the sample spans fewer than 350,000 distinct CDR3 sequences, 18% being singletons. Points on this clonotype: What it binds is unknown.

Germline V gene lookup returns CDR1 LGHNA and CDR2 YNFKEQ. The CDR3 runs 17 residues. V dropped 4 bases and J dropped 6 bases, with 19 bases sitting between them. Study observations and caveats: Ophthalmopathy, as predicted by the model, came a median roughly 6.5 months after the prediction. Blood samples included most of the expanded thyroid clonotypes exceeding 0.001.

This clonotype was sampled from a woman aged 45-59 years with Graves' hyperthyroidism. The chain joins TRBV4-2 to TRBJ1-6; no firm D call. What was sequenced was blood. CDR3 DNA sequence: TGTGCCAGCAGCCCCAGAGTCGAGGACCAGACTAATTCACCCCTCCACTTT. It codes for CASSPRVEDQTNSPLHF.